This T cell receptor (beta chain) originates from a study of graft-versus-host responses after intestinal transplantation. General observations from the study: The presence of high graft-versus-host to host-versus-graft clonal ratios in allografts characterized patients with graft-donor T cell macrochimerism. GvH clones were identified in recipient marrow, with some first appearing in ileum or blood.

V was pared by 2 bases and J by 2 bases, with 10 bases between. CDR1 and CDR2 (germline): SNHLY, FYNNEI. CDR3 length: 15 amino acids. Here immunoSEQ multiplex PCR was the method, and the copy in TCRdb shows in-frame clones only, minus some. The repertoire has roughly 97,000 clones, 90% of them found once; the top ten carry about 16%. Concerning this clone: Its antigen is not known.

This chain connects TRBV2 to TRBJ1-5, with D uncertain. Sequences were derived from PBMCs, sampled approximately 420 days after intestinal transplant. The sequence came from a human patient who received an intestinal transplant, so some T cells may come from the graft donor. The CDR3 protein is CASSELGWGNQPQHF. CDR3 nucleotide sequence: TGTGCCAGCAGTGAATTGGGCTGGGGCAATCAGCCCCAGCATTTT.